This TCR beta chain was captured by sequencing in a study of graft-versus-host responses after intestinal transplantation. In the study overall: Transplant recipients had multivisceral, liver-intestinal, or isolated intestinal grafts.

The V gene lost 1 base and the J gene lost 2 bases, with 14 bases spanning the gap. This CDR3 comprises 16 residues. Germline lookup yields CDR1 SGHDN and CDR2 FVKESK. A word on this clone: The antigen remains undetermined.

Study-wide findings and caveats: In patients with graft-donor T cell macrochimerism, allograft graft-versus-host to host-versus-graft clonal ratios were high.

TCRdb's table, derived via immunoSEQ multiplex PCR, lists solely in-frame clones and lacks some. The profile shows tens of thousands of clones, roughly nine tenths of them singletons. The sequenced sample was unstimulated CD4+ T cells sorted from spleen or lymph node cells, obtained before intestinal transplant. The TCR sequence derives from a human donor who received an intestinal transplant. J is TRBJ1-1 and V is TRBV14; D remains ambiguous. CDR3 region: CASSQGGLLLNTEAFF. Here the CDR3 DNA reads TGTGCCAGCAGCCAAGGCGGTCTGCTTCTAAACACTGAAGCTTTCTTT.